This TCR beta chain was observed in a study of CD4 T cells in relation to SARS-CoV-2 and coronaviruses. The table came from immunoSEQ multiplex PCR; TCRdb's copy has only in-frame clones and leaves some out. The table shows around 54,000 clones, with around 92% occurring only once. V shed 6 bases, J shed 1 base, and the junction held 5 bases outside the gene matches. The germline V gene has CDR1 SGHRS and CDR2 YFSETQ. The CDR3 has 15 residues. The V gene is TRBV5-1, the J gene TRBJ2-7; 12 bases fit TRBD2. This sequence was found in an adult with COVID-19. Sequenced material: naive CD4+ T cells from PBMCs. Subset described: naive CD4+ T cells isolated by negative enrichment. CDR3 DNA: TGCGCCAGCAACCCACTAGCGGGAGGATCCTACGAGCAGTACTTC. It translates to CASNPLAGGSYEQYF. The whole variable domain, remainder taken from reference TRBV5-1 and TRBJ2-7, is KAGVTQTPRYLIKTRGQQVTLSCSPISGHRSVSWYQQTPGQGLQFLFEYFSETQRNKGNFPGRFSGRQFSNSRSEMNVSTLELGDSALYLCASNPLAGGSYEQYFGPGTRLTVT.